This T cell receptor (beta chain) comes out of a study of T cells in Graves' hyperthyroidism and ophthalmopathy. Trimming cost V 3 bases and J 2 bases, with 8 bases left between them. This CDR3 is built from 13 residues. Germline assignment: CDR1 SNHLY and CDR2 FYNNEI. TCR beta CDR3 regions were amplified from RNA transcripts. The primer set for the first-round RT-PCR of the TCR CDR3 was HTBI. MiXCR was run by TCRdb on the multiplex PCR reads, yielding one entry per CDR3 protein. The table has about 350,000 distinct CDR3 sequences, about 17% seen once. This clonotype was picked up many times. This TCR was recovered from a woman in her twenties or thirties with Graves' hyperthyroidism that later progressed to Graves' ophthalmopathy. V gene TRBV2 combines with J gene TRBJ2-7, with D perhaps TRBD2 (5 bases). The sample comprised blood. The CDR3 reads CASSEEVPYEQYF. In DNA, the CDR3 is TGTGCCAGCAGTGAGGAGGTCCCCTACGAGCAGTACTTC.